The 8 T cell receptor beta chains below all came from one sample that was sequenced in a study of T cells in localized non-small cell lung cancer. This table comes from immunoSEQ multiplex PCR, and its TCRdb copy is limited to in-frame clones, with some not included. The table shows hundreds of clones, with 20% to 25% occurring only once. Material: normal lung tissue next to the tumor, obtained before any cancer treatment. These TCRs come from a male donor aged 60 or over with stage II squamous cell lung carcinoma.

The chain employs TRBV19 and TRBJ2-1; 8 bases match TRBD2. Unmatched junction bases numbered 14, after V lost 4 bases and J lost 0 bases. The CDR3 consists of 19 residues. Per the germline V gene, CDR1 is LNHDA and CDR2 is SQIVND (reference sequence). The CDR3 is CASSTRQTSAPSSYNEQFF. In DNA form, the CDR3 reads TGTGCCAGTAGTACCCGTCAGACTAGCGCCCCGAGCTCCTACAATGAGCAGTTCTTC.

V is TRBV19 and J is TRBJ2-7; TRBD1 agrees at 7 bases. Germline V CDR1 and CDR2: LNHDA, SQIVND (reference sequence). Trimming took 8 bases from V and 2 from J; bases not matched to a gene: 12. The length of the CDR3 is 15 residues. CDR3 coding DNA: TGTGCCAGTCCGGACAACAGGGGAGTACCCTACGAGCAGTACTTC. Amino acids: CASPDNRGVPYEQYF.

There are a few counts of this clone. This chain connects TRBV6-8 to TRBJ2-7, with TRBD2 matching over 8 bases. Germline V gene sequence: CDR1 MNHGY, CDR2 SAAAGT. The CDR3 is 15 residues long. The junction had 8 bases not matched to a gene; V was cut back by 5 bases and J by 2 bases. Here the CDR3 DNA reads TGTGCCAGCAGTGACGGGGGGGCCACTCCCTACGAGCAGTACTTC. This codes for CASSDGGATPYEQYF.

In this sample, this clone is medium-sized. The V call is TRBV9, the J call TRBJ2-7; 7 bases are a match to TRBD1. The V gene's germline CDR1 is SGDLS and CDR2 YYNGEE. V trimming: 4 bases; J trimming: 1 base; junction bases outside the gene matches: 8. The CDR3 is made up of 15 amino acids. The CDR3 DNA is TGTGCCAGCAGCTCTTCCAAACAGGGGTCCTACGAGCAGTACTTC. Residues: CASSSSKQGSYEQYF.

By its share, this clone is medium-sized. The V and J genes are TRBV11-3 and TRBJ1-2, with a tentative D call TRBD1 (6 bases). The CDR3 runs to 15 residues. V was trimmed by 3 bases and J by 5 bases, leaving 16 bases between them. The germline gives CDR1 SGHNT, CDR2 YENEEA. The CDR3: CASSFSGAPLYGYTF. The CDR3 DNA sequence: TGTGCCAGCAGCTTCTCGGGGGCTCCTCTATATGGCTACACCTTC.

By share, this clone ranks as medium-sized (0.01 to 0.1%). The rearrangement links TRBV6-8 to TRBJ2-1; 8 nucleotides line up with TRBD2. Germline-derived CDR1 and CDR2 are MNHGY and SAAAGT. This CDR3 is built from 15 residues. V lost 5 bases, J lost 8 bases, and 11 bases stayed unmatched. The CDR3 is CASSGLAGTSDEQFF. CDR3 nucleotides: TGTGCCAGCAGTGGGTTAGCGGGAACGAGTGATGAGCAGTTCTTC.

This clone rates as medium-sized (0.01 to 0.1%). The J gene is TRBJ2-1, the V gene TRBV11-3; the D gene is possibly TRBD2 (5 bases). This CDR3 has 14 residues. The germline V gene has CDR1 SGHNT and CDR2 YENEEA. V lost 3 bases to trimming and J lost 0 bases, with 6 bases between them. The CDR3 protein is CASSLGSSYNEQFF. As DNA, the CDR3 is TGTGCCAGCAGCTTGGGGAGCTCCTACAATGAGCAGTTCTTC.

Relative to its sample, this clone is medium-sized. The chain carries TRBV11-3 and TRBJ1-1; D unresolved. CDR3 length equals 15 residues. V was pared by 1 base and J by 6 bases, with 15 bases between. CDR1 is SGHNT and CDR2 is YENEEA in the germline V gene. The CDR3 here is CASSLGGHWVAEAFF. The CDR3 coding sequence is TGTGCCAGCAGCTTAGGGGGTCACTGGGTCGCTGAAGCTTTCTTT.